Sequencing of this T cell receptor beta chain was carried out in a study of shared clonotypes between healthy human individuals (dated by TCRdb to 2018 to 2021). Context from the whole study: The cohort included a few men and a couple of women between 18 and 49 years of age. To estimate repertoire size and how much clonotype sharing occurs between individuals, the study deeply sequenced the blood TCR repertoires of about five healthy adults. Libraries were prepared and TCR repertoires were sequenced by different laboratories using diverse techniques, in order to increase sequencing depth and limit assay-specific biases. Between about 0.8 and 9 billion PBMCs per donor were obtained by leukapheresis. What the work shows at the level of the full study, not this receptor alone: The small number of donors limited the genetic and exposure-history diversity represented. Pairwise subsampling indicated that sequencing depth was expected to affect the degree of clonotype sharing among donors. Sampling was limited to blood, and TCR repertoires in tissue likely differ from TCR repertoires in blood.

Using the deep immunoSEQ assay, TCR CDR3 regions were amplified from genomic DNA by multiplex PCR. Extracted genomic DNA from each cell subset was distributed evenly across all wells of several immunoSEQ 96-well plates, and each plate was treated as a replicate. For unsorted PBMC, each replicate PCR was loaded with roughly 330 ng genomic DNA, equivalent to about 33,000 T cell genomes. Unsorted PBMC genomic DNA was sequenced across ten immunoSEQ deep assay plates. Purified libraries were measured with a Qubit 3.0 fluorometer, size-checked on a Bioanalyzer 2100, and measured again with the KAPA Library Quantification kit. Every immunoSEQ 96-well plate was sequenced on a separate single-read 150-cycle Illumina NextSeq 550 flow cell. The published analysis was carried out like this. The immunoSEQ output contained only junctional sequences without quality scores, so filtering could not match that applied to full-length reads. To assign V/J genes and CDR3, sequences were annotated against IMGT germline references using PyIR, a Python wrapper for IgBLAST v1.9. Reads were filtered out if the reads had weak V/J assignments (E-value above 1e-6), no CDR3, stop codons, out-of-frame junctions, or ambiguous translated residues. V3J clonotypes were defined by identical inferred V gene, J gene, and CDR3 amino acid sequence. Percentage overlap between repertoires was computed as shared unique clonotypes divided by the size of the smaller repertoire. Repertoire richness was assessed with RTK rarefaction, the Chao1 estimator, and Recon v2.1 estimates of unobserved clonotypes. In its TCRdb copy, this immuneACCESS table keeps in-frame sequences only and misses some clones. Where compared with another copy, unresolved V genes explain less than half of these, and the others have no known cause. V and J calls plus clone size are reproduced from that table; the DNA served to infer D and trimming. The sample includes around 430,000 clones, with 70% to 80% observed a single time. The ten top clones hold approximately 13% of the sample.

The donors were healthy, HIV-negative adults who had no recently reported acute infections or vaccinations. Every donor was a Caucasian adult living in Nashville, Tennessee, USA. For unsorted samples, approximately 84 million PBMCs were counted, and genomic DNA was extracted using the QIAamp DNA Blood Mini kit. After blood collection by leukapheresis, PBMCs were isolated using Ficoll-Histopaque density gradient centrifugation and then cryopreserved in the vapor phase of liquid nitrogen. The germline V gene yields SGHAT for CDR1 and FQNNGV for CDR2. Including the terminal cysteine and phenylalanine, the CDR3 comprises 16 residues. The CDR3 DNA has 48 bases and is translated from base 1. V and J lose 0 bases and 0 bases, and a span of 12 bases separates them. With respect to this clone: What antigen it recognizes has not been identified. The sample holds no much larger clone one base away, and base qualities are not on file.

Sequenced input: PBMCs. The rearranged chain carries TRBV11-2 and TRBJ2-7; the D gene is unclear. The clonotype comes from a middle-aged woman in good health. Some clones in this sample may be carry-over from other donors' samples. CDR3 protein: CASSLDTYGRSYEQYF. Here is the DNA: TGTGCCAGCAGCTTAGATACTTACGGCCGCTCCTACGAGCAGTACTTC.